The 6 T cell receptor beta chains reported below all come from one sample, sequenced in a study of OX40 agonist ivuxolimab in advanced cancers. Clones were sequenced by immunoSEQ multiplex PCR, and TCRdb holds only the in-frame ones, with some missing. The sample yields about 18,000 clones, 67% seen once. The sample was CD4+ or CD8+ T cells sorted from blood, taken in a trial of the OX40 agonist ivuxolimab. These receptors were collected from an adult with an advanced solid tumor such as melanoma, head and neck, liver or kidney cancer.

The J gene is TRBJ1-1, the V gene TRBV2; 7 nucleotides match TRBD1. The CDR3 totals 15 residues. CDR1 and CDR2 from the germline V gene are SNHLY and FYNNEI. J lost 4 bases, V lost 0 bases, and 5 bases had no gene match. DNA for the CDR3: TGTGCCAGCAGTGAAGCGCCCCAGGGGGGCACTGAAGCTTTCTTT. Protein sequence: CASSEAPQGGTEAFF. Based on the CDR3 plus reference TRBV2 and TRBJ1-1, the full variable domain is EPEVTQTPSHQVTQMGQEVILRCVPISNHLYFYWYRQILGQKVEFLVSFYNNEISEKSEIFDDQFSVERPDGSNFTLKIRSTKLEDSAMYFCASSEAPQGGTEAFFGQGTRLTVV.

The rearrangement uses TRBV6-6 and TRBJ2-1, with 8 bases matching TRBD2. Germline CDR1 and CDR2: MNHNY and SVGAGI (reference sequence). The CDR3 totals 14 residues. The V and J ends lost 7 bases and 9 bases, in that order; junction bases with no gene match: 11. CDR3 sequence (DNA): TGTGCCAGCACCATACGGGAGGGAATCGGTGAGCAGTTCTTC. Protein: CASTIREGIGEQFF.

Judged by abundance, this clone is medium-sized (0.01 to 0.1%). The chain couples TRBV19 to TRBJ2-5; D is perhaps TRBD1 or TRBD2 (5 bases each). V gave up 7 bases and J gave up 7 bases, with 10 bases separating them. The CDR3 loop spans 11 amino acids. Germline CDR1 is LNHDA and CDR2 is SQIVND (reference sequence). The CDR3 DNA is TGTGCCAGTACCAATGGGGGGACCCAGTACTTC. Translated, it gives CASTNGGTQYF.

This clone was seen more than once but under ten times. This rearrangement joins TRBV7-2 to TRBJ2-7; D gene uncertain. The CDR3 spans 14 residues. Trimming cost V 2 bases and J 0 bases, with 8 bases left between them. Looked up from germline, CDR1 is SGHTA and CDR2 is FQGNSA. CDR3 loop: CASSLFTNSYEQYF. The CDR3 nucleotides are TGTGCCAGCAGCTTATTTACCAACTCCTACGAGCAGTACTTC.

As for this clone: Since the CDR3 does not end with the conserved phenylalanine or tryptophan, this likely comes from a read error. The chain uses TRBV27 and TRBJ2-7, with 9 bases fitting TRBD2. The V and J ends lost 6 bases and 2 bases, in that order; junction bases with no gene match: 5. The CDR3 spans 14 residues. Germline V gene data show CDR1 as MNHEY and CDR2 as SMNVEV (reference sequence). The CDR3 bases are TGTGCCAGCAGGGATAGCGGGGGCCCCTACGAGCAGTACCTC. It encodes CASRDSGGPYEQYL.

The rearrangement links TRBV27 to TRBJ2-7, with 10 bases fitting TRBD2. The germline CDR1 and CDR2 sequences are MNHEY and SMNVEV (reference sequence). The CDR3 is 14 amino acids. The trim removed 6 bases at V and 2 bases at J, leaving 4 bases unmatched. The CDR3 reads CASSQGTSAYEQYF. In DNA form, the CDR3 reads TGTGCCAGCAGCCAAGGGACTAGCGCCTACGAGCAGTACTTC.